A single sample is the source of the 3 T cell receptor beta chains below, sequenced in a study of OX40 agonist ivuxolimab in advanced cancers. Data came from immunoSEQ multiplex PCR; TCRdb stores just in-frame clones and leaves some out. Altogether fewer than 50,000 clones are present, 91% being singletons, with the ten largest covering roughly 30%. The starting material was CD4+ or CD8+ T cells sorted from blood, obtained in a trial of the OX40 agonist ivuxolimab. The receptors were sampled from an adult with an advanced solid tumor such as melanoma, head and neck, liver or kidney cancer.

The chain is built from TRBV4-1 and TRBJ2-5; possibly TRBD2 for D (5 bases). The CDR3 runs 15 residues. Germline lookup yields CDR1 MGHRA and CDR2 YSYEKL. V was shortened by 1 base and J by 2 bases, with 11 bases between the two germline ends. CDR3 sequence reads: CASSQAPAVQETQYF. In nucleotides, the CDR3 is TGCGCCAGCAGCCAAGCCCCAGCGGTTCAAGAGACCCAGTACTTC.

V usage is TRBV27 and J usage is TRBJ2-5; tentative D call: TRBD2 (6 bases). V was shortened by 2 bases and J by 2 bases, with 9 bases between the two germline ends. Germline CDR1 MNHEY, CDR2 SMNVEV (reference sequence). This CDR3 comprises 14 residues. The CDR3 loop is CASSLGGVQETQYF. In DNA, the CDR3 is TGTGCCAGCAGTTTAGGAGGGGTGCAAGAGACCCAGTACTTC.

The genes are TRBV15 and TRBJ2-7, with 7 bases identical to TRBD1. CDR1 and CDR2 (germline): LNHNV, YYDKDF (reference sequence). This CDR3 is built from 13 residues. The V segment lost 5 bases and the J segment 5 bases; nucleotides outside the gene matches: 6. The CDR3 is CATSFDRADEQYF. CDR3 bases: TGTGCCACCAGCTTTGACAGGGCGGACGAGCAGTACTTC.